In this sample, the clone carrying this T cell receptor beta chain turned up a few times. The sample comes from a study of blood T cell repertoires in COVID-19. The CDR3 spans 14 residues. V was clipped by 0 bases and J by 8 bases; unmatched bases: 6. Germline CDR1 reads SGHRS; CDR2 reads YFSETQ. The data were produced by immunoSEQ multiplex PCR, yet TCRdb's version contains in-frame clones alone and is incomplete. Found here are roughly 43,000 clones, 82% of them singletons; the top ten hold around 4.4%. The chain carries TRBV5-1 and TRBJ1-2; 8 nucleotides align to TRBD1. Sequenced: peripheral blood. The TCR originated in a woman in her 70s with acute or convalescent COVID-19. The CDR3 loop is CASSLAGQGGGYTF. In DNA, the CDR3 is TGCGCCAGCAGCTTGGCCGGACAGGGTGGCGGCTACACCTTC.